Shown below are 11 T cell receptor beta chains from a single sample sequenced in a study of CD8 T cells in Susac syndrome. RNA, at 0.5 to 1 ug, was reverse transcribed with random hexamers. One entry per CDR3 protein, called by TCRdb with MiXCR from the immunoSEQ multiplex PCR reads. The sample includes some 200,000 distinct CDR3 sequences, 80% to 95% of them seen just once. Sequencing was performed on CD8+ T cells from PBMCs. Receptors were obtained from a human donor with multiple sclerosis.

DNA for the CDR3: TGCGCCAGCAGCCCTATCGTAGGAGTGACTGAAGCTTTCTTT. Translated, it gives CASSPIVGVTEAFF. V is TRBV5-1 and J is TRBJ1-1; D not certain. Germline V gives CDR1 SGHRS, CDR2 YFSETQ. The V and J ends lost 4 bases and 5 bases respectively, with 15 bases between them. This CDR3 spans 14 amino acids.

The rearrangement uses TRBV27 and TRBJ2-7; 8 positions agree with TRBD1. CDR1 is MNHEY, CDR2 SMNVEV, per germline (reference sequence). The ends lost 6 bases at V and 2 bases at J; junction bases unmatched: 15. The CDR3 extends over 17 amino acids. For the CDR3, the DNA is TGTGCCAGCAGCCCTCCCCCCCAGGGGGCCTACGCCTACGAGCAGTACTTC. Its protein product is CASSPPPQGAYAYEQYF.

V is TRBV24-1 and J is TRBJ2-7; TRBD1 or TRBD2 may be the D gene (6 bases each). CDR1 and CDR2 (germline): KGHDR, SFDVKD. The CDR3 totals 15 residues. V was cut by 5 bases and J by 3 bases, with 16 bases left in between. CDR3 amino acids: CATSAGDINIYEQYF. CDR3 in DNA: TGTGCCACCAGTGCGGGGGACATTAACATCTACGAGCAGTACTTC.

This clonotype was detected only once. The CDR3 bases are TGTGCCAGCAGCGGACTCGGCGGGACCTTTTACGAGCAGTACTTC. Translation: CASSGLGGTFYEQYF. The genes are TRBV7-8 and TRBJ2-7; TRBD2 might be the D (6 bases). Germline V CDR1 and CDR2: SGHVS, FQNEAQ. V lost 5 bases and J 4 bases, leaving 18 bases between the germline ends. This CDR3 is 15 amino acids long. Combining the CDR3 with reference TRBV7-8 and TRBJ2-7 gives the whole variable domain GAGVSQSPRYKVAKRGQDVALRCDPISGHVSLFWYQQALGQGPEFLTYFQNEAQLDKSGLPSDRFFAERPEGSVSTLKIQRTQQEDSAVYLCASSGLGGTFYEQYFGPGTRLTVT.

The chain recombines TRBV24-1 with TRBJ2-1; TRBD2 matches 10 bases. Trimming at V came to 3 bases and at J to 8 bases, leaving 3 bases not matched to a gene. The CDR3 loop spans 14 amino acids. CDR1 is KGHDR, CDR2 SFDVKD, per germline. The CDR3 sequence: CATSDIGTSDEQFF. CDR3 nucleotides: TGTGCCACCAGTGATATAGGGACTAGCGATGAGCAGTTCTTC.

The chain uses TRBV12-5 and TRBJ2-5, with D possibly TRBD1 on 5 matching bases. CDR3 length: 11 amino acids. V lost 6 bases, J lost 10 bases, and 12 bases lay in between. Germline-derived CDR1 and CDR2 are LGHNT and FRNRAP. The CDR3 loop reads CASGSDKSQYF. In DNA form, the CDR3 reads TGTGCTAGTGGCTCGGACAAAAGCCAGTACTTC.

The gene calls are TRBV12-3 or TRBV12-4 and TRBJ1-2, with a possible D match to TRBD1 (5 bases). The CDR3 has 14 amino acids. The V and J ends lost 5 bases and 4 bases respectively, with 14 bases between them. CDR3 coding DNA: TGTGCCAGCAGTGGGGGAACAGCGATCTATGGCTACACCTTC. Translating gives CASSGGTAIYGYTF.

The CDR3, as DNA: TGTGCCAGCAGAGAGGGCGGGGTTTCAAACTATGGCTACACCTTC. Translating gives CASREGGVSNYGYTF. The V and J genes are TRBV7-9 and TRBJ1-2; D unresolved. There are 15 residues in the CDR3. The germline V gene encodes CDR1 SEHNR and CDR2 FQNEAQ (reference sequence). V lost 6 bases to trimming and J lost 2 bases, with 16 bases between them.

V is TRBV6-1 and J is TRBJ1-6; 7 positions agree with TRBD1. The trim removed 6 bases at V and 7 bases at J, leaving 12 bases unmatched. Germline V gives CDR1 MNHNS, CDR2 SASEGT. The CDR3 length is 16 residues. The CDR3 protein is CASSQVPGGINSPLHF. CDR3 bases: TGTGCCAGCAGCCAAGTTCCAGGGGGAATCAATTCACCCCTCCACTTT.

The chain combines TRBV5-6 with TRBJ1-5, with 8 bases identical to TRBD1. Trimming cost V 5 bases and J 6 bases; bases outside gene matches: 7. From germline, CDR1 is SGHDT and CDR2 YYEEEE. The CDR3 totals 14 residues. The CDR3 DNA reads as TGTGCCAGCAGTTTGCCAGGGGGCGGTCAGCCCCAGCATTTT. Translated: CASSLPGGGQPQHF.

The CDR3 nucleotides read TGTGCCAGCAGTACCGGGACAGGGGGCCTGGCTAACTATGGCTACACCTTC. Residues: CASSTGTGGLANYGYTF. The chain links TRBV13 to TRBJ1-2, with 12 bases that match TRBD1. Unmatched junction bases numbered 8, after V lost 6 bases and J lost 0 bases. The CDR3 spans 17 residues. CDR1 and CDR2 (germline): PRHDT, FYEKMQ (reference sequence).